Presented here are 5 T cell receptor beta chains from one specimen sequenced in a study of cytomegalovirus exposure and HLA in healthy donors. The PCR was carried out with 60 Vbeta primers and 13 Jbeta primers. Clones were sequenced by immunoSEQ multiplex PCR, and TCRdb holds only the in-frame ones, with some missing. Of approximately 120,000 clones in the sample, approximately 71% were seen once. Sequencing used PBMCs. These receptors all come from a woman between 65 and 79 years old in good health and CMV-seropositive.

This chain links TRBV30 with TRBJ2-3; D is unclear. In germline, CDR1 is GTSNPN, CDR2 SVGIG (reference sequence). The CDR3 loop spans 12 amino acids. V lost 4 bases and J lost 4, with 9 bases in between. The DNA of the CDR3 is TGTGCCTGGATGTTAGCATCAGATACGCAGTATTTT. This translates into CAWMLASDTQYF.

Here the CDR3 DNA reads TGTGCCAGCTCCCCTGGCGCGGGGGCCGTCGGGGAGCTGTTTTTT. Protein: CASSPGAGAVGELFF. V and J are TRBV18 and TRBJ2-2; weak D call: TRBD2 (7 bases). Germline assignment: CDR1 KGHSH and CDR2 LQKENI. Trimming took off 6 bases at V and 7 bases at J, with 18 bases between the two ends. The CDR3 loop spans 15 amino acids. Supplemented by reference TRBV18 and TRBJ2-2, the full variable domain reads NAGVMQNPRHLVRRRGQEARLRCSPMKGHSHVYWYRQLPEEGLKFMVYLQKENIIDESGMPKERFSAEFPKEGPSILRIQQVVRGDSAAYFCASSPGAGAVGELFFGEGSRLTVL.

This chain links TRBV4-2 with TRBJ1-4, with 8 positions matching TRBD1. Germline V gene sequence: CDR1 LGHNA, CDR2 YNFKEQ. The trim removed 2 bases at V and 8 bases at J, leaving 7 bases unmatched. The CDR3 is made up of 15 amino acids. The CDR3 nucleotides read TGTGCCAGCAGCCAACAGACAGGGGCGGGGGAAAAACTGTTTTTT. It translates to CASSQQTGAGEKLFF.

The rearrangement uses TRBV11-2 and TRBJ1-6; 9 bases line up with TRBD1. The CDR3 loop spans 16 amino acids. In germline, CDR1 is SGHAT, CDR2 FQNNGV. With 5 bases clipped from V and 2 bases from J, the junction kept 4 bases outside the gene matches. The CDR3, as DNA: TGTGCCAGCAGCCGGACAGGGGTCACCTATAATTCACCCCTCCACTTT. This encodes CASSRTGVTYNSPLHF.

This rearrangement joins TRBV2 to TRBJ1-1, with D possibly matching TRBD1 (6 bases). The V end lost 7 bases, the J end lost 0 bases, and 18 bases lay between the germline ends. CDR1 is SNHLY, CDR2 FYNNEI, per germline. CDR3 size: 16 residues. The CDR3 loop is CASIRGANVMNTEAFF. The CDR3, as DNA: TGTGCCAGCATCCGGGGGGCGAACGTTATGAACACTGAAGCTTTCTTT.